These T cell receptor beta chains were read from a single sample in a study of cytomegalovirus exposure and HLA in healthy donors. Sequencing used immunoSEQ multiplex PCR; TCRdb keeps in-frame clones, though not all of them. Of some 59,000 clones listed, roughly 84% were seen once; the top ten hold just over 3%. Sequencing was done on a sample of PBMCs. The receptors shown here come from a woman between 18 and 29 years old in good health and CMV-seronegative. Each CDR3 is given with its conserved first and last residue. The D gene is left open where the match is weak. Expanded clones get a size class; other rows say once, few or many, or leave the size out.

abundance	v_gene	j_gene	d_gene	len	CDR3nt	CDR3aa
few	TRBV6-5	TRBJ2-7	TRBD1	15	TGTGCCAGCACCCGGGCGGGACAGGGGTTCTACGAGCAGTACTTC	CASTRAGQGFYEQYF
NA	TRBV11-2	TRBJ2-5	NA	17	TGTGCCAGCAGCTTAGTCAGCGTCAAGCCAAACTGGGAGACCCAGTACTTC	CASSLVSVKPNWETQYF
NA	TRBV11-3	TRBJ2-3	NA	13	TGTGCCAGCAGCACCCGGGTGGCGGATACGCAGTATTTT	CASSTRVADTQYF
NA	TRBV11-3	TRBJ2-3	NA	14	TGTGCCAGCAGCCCGGGGGGCGGTACAGATACGCAGTATTTT	CASSPGGGTDTQYF
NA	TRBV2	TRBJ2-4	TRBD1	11	TGTGCCAGCACGGACAGGTACATTCAGTACTTC	CASTDRYIQYF
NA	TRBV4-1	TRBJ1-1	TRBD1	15	TGCGCCAGCAGCCCCGTACAGGGGTCGAACACTGAAGCTTTCTTT	CASSPVQGSNTEAFF
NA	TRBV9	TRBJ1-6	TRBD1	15	TGTGCCAGCAGCCCTACCGGGACAGAGAATTCACCCCTCCACTTT	CASSPTGTENSPLHF
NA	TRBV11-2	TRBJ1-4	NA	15	TGTGCCAGCAGCTTAGGGGCCCGGGATAATGAAAAACTGTTTTTT	CASSLGARDNEKLFF
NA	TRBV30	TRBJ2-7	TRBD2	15	TGTGCCTGGAGTGGGGGACGGGAGGCCTTCTACGAGCAGTACTTC	CAWSGGREAFYEQYF
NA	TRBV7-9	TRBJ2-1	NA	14	TGTTCCTCCGGGCCCGGGGTTTCCTACAATGAGCAGTTCTTC	CSSGPGVSYNEQFF
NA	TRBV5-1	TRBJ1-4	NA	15	TGCGCCAGCTCACCCGCCGACAGGATAAATGAAAAACTGTTTTTT	CASSPADRINEKLFF
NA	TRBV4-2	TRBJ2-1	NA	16	TGTGCCAGCAGCCAAGATCTGACTGAGAACTACAATGAGCAGTTCTTC	CASSQDLTENYNEQFF
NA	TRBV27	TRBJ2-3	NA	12	TGTGCCAGCAGTACAGGGATAGATACGCAGTATTTT	CASSTGIDTQYF
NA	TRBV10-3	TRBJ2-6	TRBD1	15	TGTGCCATCAGTGAGACAGGGGATGGGGCCAACGGCCTGACTTTC	CAISETGDGANGLTF
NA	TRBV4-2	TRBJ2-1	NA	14	TGTGCCAGCAGCCAAGATCTAGGCCCCGGGTGGCAGTTCTTC	CASSQDLGPGWQFF
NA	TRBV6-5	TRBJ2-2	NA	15	TGTGCCAGCAGTTACGTCAGGGACTACACCGGGGAGCTGTTTTTT	CASSYVRDYTGELFF
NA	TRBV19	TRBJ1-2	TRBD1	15	TGTGCCAGTAGTATCTCTTCCAGGGGGACCTATGGCTACACCTTC	CASSISSRGTYGYTF
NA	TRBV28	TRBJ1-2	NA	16	TGTGCCAGCAGTTTACCCCGACCTAGACGGGGTTATGGCTACACCTTC	CASSLPRPRRGYGYTF
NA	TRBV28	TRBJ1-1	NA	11	TGTGCCAGCAGGTATAACACTGAAGCTTTCTTT	CASRYNTEAFF
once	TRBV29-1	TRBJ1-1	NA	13	TGCAGCGTCCCAATGGGGCGCCGAACTGAAGCTTTCTTT	CSVPMGRRTEAFF
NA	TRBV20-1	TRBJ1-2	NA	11	TGCAGTGCTAGTTGGGGAGGTGGCTACACCTTC	CSASWGGGYTF
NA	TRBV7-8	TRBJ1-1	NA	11	TGTGCCAGCAGCCAAACGCTAGAAGCTTTCTTT	CASSQTLEAFF
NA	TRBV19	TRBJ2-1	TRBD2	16	TGTGCCAGTAGTACCAGCGCGGGGGGAATTTACAATGAGCAGTTCTTC	CASSTSAGGIYNEQFF
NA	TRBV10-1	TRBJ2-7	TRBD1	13	TGCGCCAGCAGTGAGGACAGGGGCTACGAGCAGTACTTC	CASSEDRGYEQYF
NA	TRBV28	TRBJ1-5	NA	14	TGTGCCAGCAGTCCGGGCGGCGGGGGCCAGCCCCAGCATTTT	CASSPGGGGQPQHF
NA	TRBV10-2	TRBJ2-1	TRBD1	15	TGCGCCAGCCTAGGGACAGACCAAAGCTACAATGAGCAGTTCTTC	CASLGTDQSYNEQFF
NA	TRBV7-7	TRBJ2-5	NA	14	TGTGCCAGCAGCTTGGACACGGCCCAAGAGACCCAGTACTTC	CASSLDTAQETQYF
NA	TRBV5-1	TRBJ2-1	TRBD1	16	TGCGCCAGCAGCTTGCTCCCCGGACAGGGAAACAATGAGCAGTTCTTC	CASSLLPGQGNNEQFF
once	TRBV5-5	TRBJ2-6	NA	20	TGTGCCAGCAGCTTAGGCATTGAGGGGTGGGGACACTCTGGGGCCAACGTCCTGACTTTC	CASSLGIEGWGHSGANVLTF
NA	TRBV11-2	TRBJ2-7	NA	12	TGTGCCAGCAGCTTAATCAACTACGAGCAGTACTTC	CASSLINYEQYF
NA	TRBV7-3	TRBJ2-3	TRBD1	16	TGTGCCAGCAGCTTAGGGACAGGGGGCTGGGCAGATACGCAGTATTTT	CASSLGTGGWADTQYF
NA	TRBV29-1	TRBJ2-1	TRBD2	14	TGCAGCGTTGCGGCAGCGGGAGGCTGGAATGAGCAGTTCTTC	CSVAAAGGWNEQFF
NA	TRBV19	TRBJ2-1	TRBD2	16	TGTGCCAGTATGGGGGCACTAGCGGGAACCTACAATGAGCAGTTCTTC	CASMGALAGTYNEQFF
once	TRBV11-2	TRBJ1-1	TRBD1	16	TGTGCCAGCAGCTTTGGACAGGGGACGATGAACACTGAAGCTTTCTTT	CASSFGQGTMNTEAFF
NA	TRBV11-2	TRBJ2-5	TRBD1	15	TGTGCCAGCAGCTTTGGGGGACAGGCCCCGGAGACCCAGTACTTC	CASSFGGQAPETQYF
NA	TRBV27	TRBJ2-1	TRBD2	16	TGTGCCAGCAGTCCTTGGTCTGGCGGGAGACTAGATGAGCAGTTCTTC	CASSPWSGGRLDEQFF